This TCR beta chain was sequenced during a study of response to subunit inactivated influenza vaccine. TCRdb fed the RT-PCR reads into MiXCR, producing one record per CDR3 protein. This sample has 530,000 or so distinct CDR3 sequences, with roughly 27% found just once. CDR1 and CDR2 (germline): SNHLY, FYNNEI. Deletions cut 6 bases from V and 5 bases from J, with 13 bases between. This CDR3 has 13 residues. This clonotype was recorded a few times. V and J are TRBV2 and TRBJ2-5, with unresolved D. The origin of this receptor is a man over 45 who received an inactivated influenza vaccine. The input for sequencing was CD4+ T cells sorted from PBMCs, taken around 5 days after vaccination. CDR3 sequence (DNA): TGTGCCAGCAGCTCGACTGGGGTGGAGACCCAGTACTTC. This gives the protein CASSSTGVETQYF. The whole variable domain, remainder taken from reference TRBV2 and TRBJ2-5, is EPEVTQTPSHQVTQMGQEVILRCVPISNHLYFYWYRQILGQKVEFLVSFYNNEISEKSEIFDDQFSVERPDGSNFTLKIRSTKLEDSAMYFCASSSTGVETQYFGPGTRLLVL.